Below, 20 T cell receptor beta chains from the same sample are listed, as sequenced in a study of regulatory T cells in long-lasting Graves disease. Relying on iRepertoire HTBI primers and Arm-PCR of CDR3 regions, the team built TCR beta libraries. TCRdb called the multiplex PCR reads again in MiXCR, with one record for every CDR3 protein. The sample records 600,000 to 800,000 distinct CDR3 sequences, 25% to 35% being singletons. Regarding time point: persistent/refractory GD, antithyroid drugs over 5 years with positive TRAb. Preparation of the TCR library used RNA extracted from PBMCs. The sample was peripheral blood mononuclear cells (PBMCs), taken when the disease was refractory, from a patient treated with antithyroid drugs. The receptors come from a female donor with Graves disease.

This clonotype turned up a few times. The chain uses TRBV5-1 and TRBJ1-2; D unclear. CDR1 is SGHRS, CDR2 YFSETQ, per germline. CDR3 size: 15 residues. The V and J ends lost 0 bases and 0 bases respectively, with 9 bases between them. The CDR3 loop is CASSLGPGSNYGYTF. The CDR3 bases are TGCGCCAGCAGCTTGGGTCCGGGATCTAACTATGGCTACACCTTC.

The V and J genes are TRBV11-2 and TRBJ2-3, with unresolved D. Germline CDR1 reads SGHAT; CDR2 reads FQNNGV. V shed 0 bases and J shed 9 bases, with 13 bases lying between them. CDR3 length equals 14 residues. The CDR3 nucleotides read TGTGCCAGCAGCTTAGACATTATTCGAGCGACGCAGTATTTT. Protein sequence: CASSLDIIRATQYF.

Remarks on this clonotype: This may be a read error: a much more frequent sequence differs by one nucleotide. V and J are TRBV4-1 and TRBJ1-2; weak D call: TRBD1 (5 bases). The CDR3 spans 15 residues. From germline, CDR1 is MGHRA and CDR2 YSYEKL. The chain's CDR3 is CTSRLVETENYGYTF. The CDR3 bases are TGCACCAGCAGACTCGTTGAGACAGAAAACTATGGCTACACCTTC.

This clonotype was seen more than once but under ten times. The chain recombines TRBV28 with TRBJ1-2, with 7 bases aligning to TRBD1. The V and J ends lost 6 bases and 2 bases, in that order; junction bases with no gene match: 12. CDR1 and CDR2 from the germline V gene are MDHEN and SYDVKM. This CDR3 comprises 16 residues. In DNA form, the CDR3 reads TGTGCCAGCAGCCGAGGAGGGGGCGGGGGAAACTATGGCTACACCTTC. Its translation is CASSRGGGGGNYGYTF.

With regard to this clonotype: The junction shows a germline mismatch at one end, possibly a read error. The chain combines TRBV27 with TRBJ1-1; unclear D gene. The CDR3 covers 15 residues. Germline CDR1 reads MNHEY; CDR2 reads SMNVEV (reference sequence). The CDR3 coding sequence is TGTGCCAGCAGTTTAAAGAGGCCGTTGAACACTGGAGCTTTCTTT. Residues: CASSLKRPLNTGAFF.

The chain couples TRBV12-3 or TRBV12-4 to TRBJ1-5; 8 bases match TRBD1. J gave up 6 bases and V 3 bases, and 7 bases lay outside the gene matches. This CDR3 is 15 amino acids long. The CDR3 protein is CASSLTGADGQPQHF. The DNA of the CDR3 is TGTGCCAGCAGTTTGACAGGGGCGGACGGTCAGCCCCAGCATTTT.

The genes are TRBV5-5 and TRBJ2-4; no reliable D call. Germline CDR1 and CDR2: SGHKS and YYEKEE (reference sequence). The CDR3 is made up of 16 amino acids. Trimming shortened V by 2 bases and J by 4 bases, and 16 bases separated the two germline ends. CDR3 DNA sequence: TGTGCCAGCAGCTTACTATTGAGCGTGGAGAAAAACATTCAGTACTTC. Its translation is CASSLLLSVEKNIQYF.

This clonotype has just a few counts. The chain couples TRBV28 to TRBJ1-4, with D possibly TRBD1 on 6 matching bases. CDR1 and CDR2 from the germline V gene are MDHEN and SYDVKM. This CDR3 is 15 amino acids long. Trimming stripped 6 bases from V and 8 bases from J, with 19 bases between. The CDR3 spells CASSSDRSKGEKLFF. In DNA form, the CDR3 reads TGTGCCAGCAGCTCGGACAGATCTAAGGGCGAAAAACTGTTTTTT.

Points on this clonotype: A clone one base away is much larger, so this may be a read error. CDR3 sequence: CASSSQGGVHYGYTF. The CDR3 DNA follows: TGTGCCAGCAGCTCACAGGGCGGGGTGCACTATGGCTACACCTTC. The rearrangement uses TRBV12-3 or TRBV12-4 and TRBJ1-2; tentatively, D is TRBD1 (6 bases). Trimming took 6 bases from V and 3 from J, leaving 17 bases between them. The CDR3 extends over 15 amino acids.

The chain carries TRBV3-1 and TRBJ2-1; a weak D match, TRBD1 (6 bases). Germline CDR1 reads LGHDT; CDR2 reads YNNKEL (reference sequence). CDR3 length equals 13 residues. The V end lost 4 bases, the J end lost 9 bases, and 13 bases lay between the germline ends. The CDR3 region is CASSLQGSGEQFF. CDR3 nucleotides: TGTGCCAGCAGCCTCCAGGGGAGTGGTGAGCAGTTCTTC.

A few counts support this clonotype. CDR3 nucleotide sequence: TGCAGCGTTGAACGGAGGTCAGGGGGAAACTATGGCTACACCTTC. It codes for CSVERRSGGNYGYTF. The chain recombines TRBV29-1 with TRBJ1-2; 7 bases are shared with TRBD1. The J segment lost 2 bases and the V segment lost 2 bases, leaving 8 bases of the junction unmatched. The germline V gene encodes CDR1 SQVTM and CDR2 ANQGSEA. The CDR3 consists of 15 residues.

This clonotype appeared many times. V usage is TRBV6-1 and J usage is TRBJ1-2; D gene uncertain. Germline V gene lookup returns CDR1 MNHNS and CDR2 SASEGT. V was shortened by 2 bases and J by 5 bases, with 15 bases between the two germline ends. The CDR3 extends over 15 amino acids. The chain's CDR3 is CASSELRERWYGYTF. CDR3 nucleotide sequence: TGTGCCAGCAGTGAACTCCGCGAACGATGGTATGGCTACACCTTC.

This clonotype showed up many times. In DNA, the CDR3 is TGTGCCAGCAGTTTTTTCTATGGCTACACCTTC. It encodes CASSFFYGYTF. The chain uses TRBV28 and TRBJ1-2; D ambiguous. Germline V CDR1 and CDR2: MDHEN, SYDVKM. The CDR3 has 11 amino acids. Trimming took 3 bases from V and 4 from J, leaving 3 bases between them.

This clonotype was seen at least ten times. This chain joins TRBV28 and TRBJ1-4; perhaps TRBD1 as D (5 bases). The CDR3 runs to 15 residues. The germline V and J ends were trimmed by 3 bases and 3 bases, with 11 bases remaining between them. Germline CDR1 is MDHEN and CDR2 is SYDVKM. As DNA, the CDR3 is TGTGCCAGCAGTTTGCCGACAGTTTCTAATGAAAAACTGTTTTTT. It specifies CASSLPTVSNEKLFF.

The J gene is TRBJ1-5, the V gene TRBV9; the D gene is possibly TRBD1 (6 bases). Trimming took off 4 bases at V and 9 bases at J, with 20 bases between the two ends. CDR1 SGDLS and CDR2 YYNGEE come from the germline V gene. The CDR3 spans 15 residues. The CDR3 sequence is CASSPYGDKIRPQHF. CDR3 nucleotide sequence: TGTGCCAGCAGCCCGTACGGGGACAAGATTCGGCCCCAGCATTTT.

The chain is built from TRBV28 and TRBJ2-5, with D uncertain. The CDR3 extends over 12 amino acids. CDR1 and CDR2 (germline): MDHEN, SYDVKM. V was cut by 4 bases and J by 1 base, with 4 bases left in between. CDR3 sequence reads: CASSSFQETQYF. The CDR3 DNA reads TGTGCCAGCAGTTCCTTCCAAGAGACCCAGTACTTC.

In DNA form, the CDR3 reads TGCAGTGCAGAAGGACAGGGGTCCAAAAACATTCAGTACTTC. It codes for CSAEGQGSKNIQYF. V gene TRBV20-1 combines with J gene TRBJ2-4; 9 nucleotides align to TRBD1. V was clipped by 6 bases and J by 2 bases; unmatched bases: 5. Germline V gene sequence: CDR1 DFQATT, CDR2 SNEGSKA (reference sequence). The CDR3 sequence is 14 residues long.

This clonotype was seen many times. V usage is TRBV20-1 and J usage is TRBJ1-1; D unclear. Looked up from germline, CDR1 is DFQATT and CDR2 is SNEGSKA (reference sequence). The CDR3 sequence is 13 residues long. The ends were cut back, 6 bases at V and 0 bases at J, with 11 bases in the middle. The CDR3 sequence: CSAPGSMNTEAFF. The DNA for the CDR3 is TGCAGTGCCCCCGGCAGCATGAACACTGAAGCTTTCTTT.

The chain combines TRBV28 with TRBJ1-2; TRBD1 matches at 7 bases. Germline-derived CDR1 and CDR2 are MDHEN and SYDVKM. V shed 3 bases and J 4 bases; nucleotides not matched to a gene: 8. This CDR3 is 15 amino acids long. CDR3 in DNA: TGTGCCAGCAGTTTGACAGGGAGTCAGGGCTATGGCTACACCTTC. Translation gives CASSLTGSQGYGYTF.

The rearrangement links TRBV12-3 or TRBV12-4 to TRBJ1-6, with a possible D match to TRBD1 (6 bases). The germline V and J ends were trimmed by 7 bases and 9 bases, with 13 bases remaining between them. This CDR3 comprises 13 residues. The CDR3 is CASKHRESSPLHF. As DNA, the CDR3 is TGTGCCAGCAAGCACAGGGAGAGTTCACCCCTCCACTTT.